Shown below are 32 T cell receptor beta chains from a single sample sequenced in a study of T cell changes during pregnancy in multiple sclerosis. Repertoires were generated with immunoSEQ multiplex PCR, while TCRdb's copy carries only in-frame clones and drops some. The sample records roughly 84,000 clones, roughly 93% being singletons. Here the sequenced sample was peripheral blood, taken in the third trimester of pregnancy. These receptors were collected from a female donor in good health, enrolled as a control in a pregnancy study.

The chain recombines TRBV2 with TRBJ2-1; possible D gene TRBD2, 6 bases. From germline, CDR1 is SNHLY and CDR2 FYNNEI. The CDR3 extends over 15 amino acids. V gave up 7 bases and J gave up 3 bases, with 16 bases separating them. CDR3 in amino acids: CASISWEAGYNEQFF. The CDR3 nucleotides are TGTGCCAGCATCTCATGGGAGGCAGGCTACAATGAGCAGTTCTTC.

This chain joins TRBV4-1 and TRBJ1-2; 8 bases match TRBD1. Germline V gene lookup returns CDR1 MGHRA and CDR2 YSYEKL. There are 14 residues in the CDR3. The trim removed 0 bases at V and 4 bases at J, leaving 1 base unmatched. CDR3: CASSQETGGYGYTF. In DNA, the CDR3 is TGCGCCAGCAGCCAAGAAACAGGGGGCTATGGCTACACCTTC.

This chain links TRBV23-1 with TRBJ2-1; D gene uncertain. TRBV23-1 is an open reading frame, and its role is uncertain. The CDR3 loop spans 14 amino acids. V lost 0 bases, J lost 7 bases, and 10 bases lay in between. The CDR3, as DNA: TGCGCCAGCAGTCAATCATGTTCAGTGAATGAGCAGTTCTTC. It encodes CASSQSCSVNEQFF.

This clone was picked up a small number of times. The chain links TRBV6-4 to TRBJ2-3, with 8 bases identical to TRBD2. Germline lookup yields CDR1 MRHNA and CDR2 SNTAGT. The CDR3 extends over 15 amino acids. The V and J ends lost 0 bases and 3 bases, in that order; junction bases with no gene match: 2. Here the CDR3 reads CASSDSAGATDTQYF. The CDR3 bases are TGTGCCAGCAGTGACTCAGCGGGGGCGACAGATACGCAGTATTTT.

The J gene is TRBJ2-4, the V gene TRBV28, with 8 bases lining up with TRBD2. Trimming took 1 base from V and 6 from J; bases not matched to a gene: 2. This CDR3 region has 14 residues. CDR1 and CDR2 from the germline V gene are MDHEN and SYDVKM. Here the CDR3 reads CASSLSSGRNIQYF. The CDR3 coding sequence is TGTGCCAGCAGTTTATCGAGCGGGAGAAACATTCAGTACTTC.

The chain carries TRBV4-1 and TRBJ1-2; D might be TRBD1 (5 bases). Germline V gives CDR1 MGHRA, CDR2 YSYEKL. There are 15 residues in the CDR3. Trimming took off 0 bases at V and 0 bases at J, with 8 bases between the two ends. CDR3 coding DNA: TGCGCCAGCAGCCAAGAGGGGCGATCTAACTATGGCTACACCTTC. Translated: CASSQEGRSNYGYTF.

The chain uses TRBV2 and TRBJ2-3, with a possible D match to TRBD1 (6 bases). V lost 9 bases and J lost 3, with 19 bases in between. The germline gives CDR1 SNHLY, CDR2 FYNNEI. The CDR3 has 15 residues. Written as DNA, the CDR3 is TGTGCCAGGACAGGCAACAGCATGGTAACAGATACGCAGTATTTT. It codes for CARTGNSMVTDTQYF.

V gene TRBV2 combines with J gene TRBJ2-6, with D possibly TRBD1 on 6 matching bases. The CDR3 loop spans 19 amino acids. The germline V gene has CDR1 SNHLY and CDR2 FYNNEI. V shed 2 bases and J shed 0 bases, with 17 bases lying between them. The CDR3 loop is CASSEPWTARSSGANVLTF. The CDR3 nucleotides are TGTGCCAGCAGTGAACCCTGGACAGCGAGGAGCTCTGGGGCCAACGTCCTGACTTTC.

The CDR3 region has the DNA TGCGCCAGCAGCTTAACAGCGAACACCGGGGAGCTGTTTTTT. Its protein product is CASSLTANTGELFF. This chain connects TRBV5-1 to TRBJ2-2; unclear D gene. Germline CDR1 reads SGHRS; CDR2 reads YFSETQ. The CDR3 totals 14 residues. V gave up 2 bases and J gave up 0 bases, with 5 bases separating them.

The rearrangement joins TRBV7-9 to TRBJ1-5; D perhaps matches TRBD1 (5 bases). Trimming took 2 bases from V and 0 from J, leaving 8 bases between them. The CDR3 loop spans 15 amino acids. Germline lookup yields CDR1 SEHNR and CDR2 FQNEAQ (reference sequence). CDR3: CASSLQGLSNQPQHF. The CDR3 DNA reads as TGTGCCAGCAGCTTACAGGGACTTAGCAATCAGCCCCAGCATTTT.

The chain has TRBV28 and TRBJ2-7; TRBD2 aligns across 12 bases. The junction had 5 bases not matched to a gene; V was cut back by 5 bases and J by 3 bases. From germline, CDR1 is MDHEN and CDR2 SYDVKM. The CDR3 totals 15 residues. The CDR3 loop reads CASSTGLAGFYEQYF. The CDR3 DNA follows: TGTGCCAGCAGTACCGGACTAGCGGGGTTCTACGAGCAGTACTTC.

The chain recombines TRBV2 with TRBJ2-2, with 11 positions matching TRBD2. V lost 8 bases, J lost 2 bases, and 7 bases stayed unmatched. Looked up from germline, CDR1 is SNHLY and CDR2 is FYNNEI. There are 16 residues in the CDR3. As DNA, the CDR3 is TGTGCCAGCGACGTAGGACTAGCGGGTAACACCGGGGAGCTGTTTTTT. Translation: CASDVGLAGNTGELFF.

This chain uses TRBV28 with TRBJ2-3, with D perhaps matching TRBD2 (6 bases). Trimming took off 5 bases at V and 3 bases at J, with 18 bases between the two ends. The CDR3 has 16 amino acids. CDR1 is MDHEN and CDR2 is SYDVKM in the germline V gene. This chain's CDR3 is CASSPDGGRGTDTQYF. The CDR3 nucleotides read TGTGCCAGCAGTCCCGATGGGGGGAGAGGTACAGATACGCAGTATTTT.

This chain uses TRBV2 with TRBJ2-1, with TRBD2 identical over 11 bases. V shed 6 bases, J shed 5 bases, and the junction held 6 bases outside the gene matches. Germline V gene lookup returns CDR1 SNHLY and CDR2 FYNNEI. CDR3 length: 15 amino acids. The CDR3 here is CASRAGTSGDNEQFF. CDR3 coding DNA: TGTGCCAGCAGAGCCGGGACTAGCGGTGACAATGAGCAGTTCTTC. The whole variable domain, filled in from reference TRBV2 and TRBJ2-1, reads EPEVTQTPSHQVTQMGQEVILRCVPISNHLYFYWYRQILGQKVEFLVSFYNNEISEKSEIFDDQFSVERPDGSNFTLKIRSTKLEDSAMYFCASRAGTSGDNEQFFGPGTRLTVL.

The chain couples TRBV29-1 to TRBJ2-1; TRBD2 aligns across 14 bases. Losses at the gene ends were 1 base for V and 15 bases for J; bases not matched to a gene: 8. Per germline, CDR1 SQVTM and CDR2 ANQGSEA. This CDR3 has 14 amino acids. The CDR3 reads CSVEVGLAGDQPFF. Written as DNA, the CDR3 is TGCAGCGTTGAAGTGGGACTAGCGGGAGACCAGCCGTTCTTC.

The rearrangement links TRBV27 to TRBJ2-2, with TRBD1 as a possible D gene (6 bases). V was trimmed by 6 bases and J by 5 bases, leaving 19 bases between them. This CDR3 spans 16 amino acids. Germline values: CDR1 MNHEY, CDR2 SMNVEV (reference sequence). The DNA for the CDR3 is TGTGCCAGCAGGGGTACAGGGACGGGGCTGACCGGGGAGCTGTTTTTT. Its protein product is CASRGTGTGLTGELFF.

The chain has TRBV19 and TRBJ2-5; TRBD1 agrees at 7 bases. Trimming at V came to 5 bases and at J to 2 bases, leaving 5 bases not matched to a gene. Germline V gives CDR1 LNHDA, CDR2 SQIVND (reference sequence). This CDR3 is built from 14 residues. CDR3 DNA sequence: TGTGCCAGTAGTGTGGACAGGATTCAAGAGACCCAGTACTTC. Its translation is CASSVDRIQETQYF.

The chain carries TRBV19 and TRBJ2-7; TRBD1 aligns across 12 bases. The CDR3 has 17 residues. Per germline, CDR1 LNHDA and CDR2 SQIVND (reference sequence). The CDR3: CDQPGQGAGSFSYEQYF. The CDR3 bases are TGTGACCAACCGGGACAGGGGGCAGGGTCGTTCTCCTACGAGCAGTACTTC.

The chain combines TRBV7-2 with TRBJ2-3, with 9 bases aligning to TRBD2. V dropped 2 bases and J dropped 2; count of bases not matched to a gene: 5. Per germline, CDR1 SGHTA and CDR2 FQGNSA. The CDR3 runs to 16 residues. CDR3 sequence reads: CASSLILAGNTDTQYF. The DNA of the CDR3 is TGTGCCAGCAGCTTAATCCTAGCGGGGAACACAGATACGCAGTATTTT.

This clone was detected only once. The chain joins TRBV7-2 to TRBJ2-3; TRBD2 matches at 14 bases. J gave up 7 bases and V 4 bases, and 7 bases lay outside the gene matches. This CDR3 is 16 amino acids long. The V gene's germline CDR1 is SGHTA and CDR2 FQGNSA. The CDR3 DNA reads as TGTGCCAGCAGCTCTGGGACTAGCGGGAGTAGATATACGCAGTATTTT. Translated, it gives CASSSGTSGSRYTQYF.

V is TRBV4-1 and J is TRBJ1-4; D is unresolved. This CDR3 has 17 amino acids. V was trimmed by 0 bases and J by 7 bases, leaving 18 bases between them. CDR1 is MGHRA and CDR2 is YSYEKL in the germline V gene. CDR3 DNA: TGCGCCAGCAGCCAAGAGGGAGACACCTCCGTGGGTGAAAAACTGTTTTTT. It is translated as CASSQEGDTSVGEKLFF.

This chain uses TRBV2 with TRBJ2-7, with D possibly being TRBD2 (6 bases). Germline CDR1 and CDR2: SNHLY and FYNNEI. The CDR3 length is 13 residues. Deletions cut 5 bases from V and 1 base from J, with 9 bases between. As DNA, the CDR3 is TGTGCCAGCAGTCGGGAGTTATCCTACGAGCAGTACTTC. This gives the protein CASSRELSYEQYF.

For the CDR3, the DNA is TGCGCCAGCAGCCAAGACATTACTATAATTTACGAGCAGTACTTC. Translation gives CASSQDITIIYEQYF. V usage is TRBV4-1 and J usage is TRBJ2-7, with D unresolved. CDR1 is MGHRA, CDR2 YSYEKL, per germline. The CDR3 consists of 15 residues. V dropped 0 bases and J dropped 4 bases, with 13 bases sitting between them.

There are a few counts of this clone. The rearrangement joins TRBV11-3 to TRBJ1-5; 7 bases map to TRBD1. CDR3 length: 15 amino acids. Germline-derived CDR1 and CDR2 are SGHNT and YENEEA. The V segment lost 5 bases and the J segment 5 bases; nucleotides outside the gene matches: 9. The DNA of the CDR3 is TGTGCCAGCAGCCGCCAAGGGACAGAAGATCAGCCCCAGCATTTT. It is translated as CASSRQGTEDQPQHF. Complete variable domain (other parts from reference TRBV11-3 and TRBJ1-5): EAGVVQSPRYKIIEKKQPVAFWCNPISGHNTLYWYLQNLGQGPELLIRYENEEAVDDSQLPKDRFSAERLKGVDSTLKIQPAELGDSAVYLCASSRQGTEDQPQHFGDGTRLSIL.

The CDR3 bases are TGTGCCAGCAGCGTAGTAGCGGGAGTTCGGAATGAGCAGTTCTTC. Translating gives CASSVVAGVRNEQFF. V and J are TRBV9 and TRBJ2-1; TRBD2 aligns across 9 bases. Germline values: CDR1 SGDLS, CDR2 YYNGEE. This CDR3 comprises 15 residues. The junction had 5 bases not matched to a gene; V was cut back by 0 bases and J by 7 bases. Based on the CDR3 plus reference TRBV9 and TRBJ2-1, the full variable domain is DSGVTQTPKHLITATGQRVTLRCSPRSGDLSVYWYQQSLDQGLQFLIQYYNGEERAKGNILERFSAQQFPDLHSELNLSSLELGDSALYFCASSVVAGVRNEQFFGPGTRLTVL.

This chain links TRBV11-2 with TRBJ1-3, with 8 bases matching TRBD1. Germline loops: CDR1 SGHAT, CDR2 FQNNGV. V trimming: 5 bases; J trimming: 3 bases; junction bases outside the gene matches: 6. The CDR3 runs to 15 residues. Here the CDR3 reads CASSATGQGGNTIYF. The CDR3 DNA is TGTGCCAGCAGCGCCACCGGACAGGGTGGAAACACCATATATTTT.

V usage is TRBV9 and J usage is TRBJ1-2, with TRBD1 matching over 9 bases. The V segment lost 4 bases and the J segment 7 bases; nucleotides outside the gene matches: 8. The CDR3 has 14 residues. In germline, CDR1 is SGDLS, CDR2 YYNGEE. The CDR3 spells CASSPTGTGSGYTF. Written as DNA, the CDR3 is TGTGCCAGCAGCCCTACCGGGACAGGGAGTGGCTACACCTTC.

The J gene is TRBJ2-2, the V gene TRBV6-5, with D perhaps TRBD1 (5 bases). CDR3 size: 13 residues. Trimming removed 8 bases from V and 7 bases from J, with 14 bases in between. Germline-derived CDR1 and CDR2 are MNHEY and SVGAGI. The CDR3 protein is CASRSGSIGELFF. DNA of the CDR3: TGTGCCAGCCGGTCAGGGTCAATCGGGGAGCTGTTTTTT.

The V call is TRBV5-1, the J call TRBJ2-7; 8 bases line up with TRBD1. Germline CDR1 and CDR2: SGHRS and YFSETQ. The CDR3 runs to 15 residues. J gave up 2 bases and V 4 bases, and 8 bases lay outside the gene matches. The CDR3 DNA follows: TGCGCCAGCAGCACCACCGGGACAGGCGCCTACGAGCAGTACTTC. Amino acid sequence: CASSTTGTGAYEQYF. Full variable domain (remainder filled in from reference TRBV5-1 and TRBJ2-7): KAGVTQTPRYLIKTRGQQVTLSCSPISGHRSVSWYQQTPGQGLQFLFEYFSETQRNKGNFPGRFSGRQFSNSRSEMNVSTLELGDSALYLCASSTTGTGAYEQYFGPGTRLTVT.

The chain carries TRBV11-2 and TRBJ2-2, with D perhaps matching TRBD1 (5 bases). Germline loops: CDR1 SGHAT, CDR2 FQNNGV. V lost 1 base and J 6 bases, leaving 15 bases between the germline ends. CDR3 length equals 16 residues. The CDR3 bases are TGTGCCAGCAGCTTAGGGCAGGGCCGGAGACCCGGGGAGCTGTTTTTT. It is translated as CASSLGQGRRPGELFF. Full variable domain (remainder filled in from reference TRBV11-2 and TRBJ2-2): EAGVAQSPRYKIIEKRQSVAFWCNPISGHATLYWYQQILGQGPKLLIQFQNNGVVDDSQLPKDRFSAERLKGVDSTLKIQPAKLEDSAVYLCASSLGQGRRPGELFFGEGSRLTVL.

The chain couples TRBV7-2 to TRBJ1-1; D remains ambiguous. V lost 5 bases to trimming and J lost 1 base, with 8 bases between them. Germline V gene lookup returns CDR1 SGHTA and CDR2 FQGNSA. This CDR3 contains 13 residues. CDR3 DNA sequence: TGTGCCAGCAGCCAACAGCCGAACACTGAAGCTTTCTTT. It translates to CASSQQPNTEAFF.

The V gene is TRBV6-1, the J gene TRBJ2-7; 7 bases are shared with TRBD1. The germline V gene encodes CDR1 MNHNS and CDR2 SASEGT. The CDR3 runs 13 residues. Trimming at V came to 8 bases and at J to 5 bases, leaving 9 bases not matched to a gene. The CDR3 loop reads CASDKGARDEQYF. CDR3 DNA: TGTGCCAGCGATAAGGGGGCGCGGGACGAGCAGTACTTC.